This TCR beta chain was profiled in a study of blood T cell repertoires in COVID-19 (dated by TCRdb to the early 2020s). About the full investigation: Samples covering the acute and convalescent phases of COVID-19 were provided by collaborators in the United States, Italy and Spain. Sample metadata almost always included a de-identified subject ID, COVID-19 status, age in years and sex. Where available, HLA class I and class II types were taken from metadata supplied by the sample provider and were not determined by assay-based typing. Samples came from the ongoing ImmuneRACE study (first 160 participants) plus 1,254 subjects from 6 global collaborators. The prospective study material was composed of cDNA or gDNA derived from T cells, B-cell-depleted T cells, or PBMCs. Subjects who had been exposed to COVID-19, were actively infected with it, or had recovered from it provided the deeply sampled blood TCRbeta repertoires that made up the dataset. The repertoires were made available in a free public database intended to serve as a resource for research on the immune response to SARS-CoV-2. The paper's findings and limits, for the study overall: Clinical and demographic metadata were provided uncurated, with the amount varying by source and participant.

Participants in the prospective study were enrolled through a virtual design, were aged roughly 18 to 90 years, and lived in 24 United States geographic areas. In the prospective study, participants were assigned to cohorts based on the clinical history participants reported in a screening survey and a study questionnaire. Recovered participants in ImmuneRACE Cohort 3 were defined as having two consecutive negative NP/OP PCR tests, clearance from a healthcare professional, or resolution of symptoms. In the prospective study, mobile phlebotomists collected whole blood, serum and a nasopharyngeal or oropharyngeal swab from each participant. Additional blood draws and questionnaires over an approximately 2-month period could optionally be provided by prospective study participants. Before DNA extraction, blood samples from the prospective study were shipped at room temperature or frozen. CDR3 length: 14 amino acids, cysteine to phenylalanine. Kept here is only the CDR3 DNA, which spans 42 bases and is read in frame from base 1. V is cut back by 5 bases and J by 1 base, with 4 bases in the junction unmatched. CDR1 and CDR2 (SNHLY, FYNNEI) derive from the germline V gene.

TCRbeta CDR3 regions were amplified from genomic DNA using the immunoSEQ Assay, a bias-controlled multiplex PCR. In the paper's pipeline: The number of nucleated cells in each sample was estimated by amplification of reference gene primers within the assay. To quantify the absolute abundance of each unique TCRbeta CDR3 rearrangement, sequence reads were collapsed and filtered. For each sample, productive Simpson clonality was calculated as the square root of Simpson's diversity index over productive rearrangements. Entries here come from immuneACCESS through TCRdb and include only in-frame sequences with V and J called. Some clones fail to appear in such tables; in the studies checked, an unresolved V gene covers under half of the shortfall, and the cause of the remainder is unknown. The DNA gave D and trimming, while V, J and clone size come from that table. The sample table holds around 500,000 clones, of which 88% were seen once. 1.8% of the sample goes to the ten largest clones.

With regard to this clone: Its specific antigen is unknown. Base quality data are lacking; no much larger clone is found one base away.

The V and J genes are TRBV2 and TRBJ1-1, with TRBD1 matching 7 junction bases. The sample comprised PBMCs or T cells enriched from blood (not recorded which). The origin of this receptor is a woman in her forties who had recovered from COVID-19. The DNA is as follows: TGTGCCAGCAGTCCTCGGACAGGGAACACTGAAGCTTTCTTT. Its product reads: CASSPRTGNTEAFF.